This T cell receptor (beta chain) derives from a study of immune cell composition in non-small cell lung cancer. Looking at the study overall: Most cases were lung adenocarcinoma or squamous cell carcinoma. Findings and caveats of the study: Dominant in vivo tumour-associated clones were not shown to share tumour-reactive sequences. Lung squamous cell carcinoma tumours had significantly higher top 10 clone scores and productive clonality than lung adenocarcinoma. 75% of squamous and 25% to 35% of adenocarcinoma cases had tumour-associated clones >0.5%.

Germline CDR1 and CDR2: SGHVS and FNYEAQ. The CDR3 is 15 amino acids. The V segment lost 4 bases and the J segment 4 bases; nucleotides outside the gene matches: 8. Concerning this clone: Its antigen is not known.

Repertoires were generated with immunoSEQ multiplex PCR, while TCRdb's copy carries only in-frame clones and drops some. The profile shows some 9,200 clones, about 80% of them singletons. This chain joins TRBV7-6 and TRBJ2-7; 9 bases match TRBD1. Sequencing was done on a sample of lung tumor tissue. The receptor's source is a human donor with non-small cell lung cancer. CDR3 residues: CASSSDGTGNYEQYF. As DNA, the CDR3 is TGTGCCAGCAGCTCAGACGGGACAGGGAATTACGAGCAGTACTTC.